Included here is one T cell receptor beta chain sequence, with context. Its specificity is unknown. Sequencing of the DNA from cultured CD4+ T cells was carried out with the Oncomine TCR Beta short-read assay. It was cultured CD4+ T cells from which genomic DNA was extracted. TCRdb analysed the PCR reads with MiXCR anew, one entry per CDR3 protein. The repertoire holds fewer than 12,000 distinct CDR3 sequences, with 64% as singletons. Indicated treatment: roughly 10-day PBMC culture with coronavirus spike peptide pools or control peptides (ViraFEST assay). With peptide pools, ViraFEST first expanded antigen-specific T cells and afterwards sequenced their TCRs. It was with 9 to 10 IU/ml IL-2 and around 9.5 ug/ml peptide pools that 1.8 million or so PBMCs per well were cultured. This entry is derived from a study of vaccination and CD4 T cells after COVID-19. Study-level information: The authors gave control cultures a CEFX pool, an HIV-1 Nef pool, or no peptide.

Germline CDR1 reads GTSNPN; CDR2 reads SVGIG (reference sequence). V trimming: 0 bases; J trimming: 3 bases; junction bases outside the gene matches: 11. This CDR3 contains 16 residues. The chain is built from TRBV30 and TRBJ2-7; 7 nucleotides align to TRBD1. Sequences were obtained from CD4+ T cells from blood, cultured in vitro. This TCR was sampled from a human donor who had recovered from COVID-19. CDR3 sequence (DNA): TGTGCCTGGAGTGTCCCCCATACAGGGGATAACTACGAGCAGTACTTC. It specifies CAWSVPHTGDNYEQYF.